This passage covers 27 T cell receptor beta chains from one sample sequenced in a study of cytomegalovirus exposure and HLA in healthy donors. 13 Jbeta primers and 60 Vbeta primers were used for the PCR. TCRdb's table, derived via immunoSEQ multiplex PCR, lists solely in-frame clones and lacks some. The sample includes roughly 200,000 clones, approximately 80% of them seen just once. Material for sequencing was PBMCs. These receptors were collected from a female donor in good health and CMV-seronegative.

The CDR3 sequence: CASSMGRIKNIQYF. The CDR3 nucleotides are TGTGCCAGTAGTATGGGGAGGATCAAAAACATTCAGTACTTC. J is TRBJ2-4 and V is TRBV19, with D possibly matching TRBD2 (6 bases). The CDR3 runs 14 residues. V lost 3 bases and J 3 bases, leaving 9 bases between the germline ends. CDR1 is LNHDA and CDR2 is SQIVND in the germline V gene (reference sequence).

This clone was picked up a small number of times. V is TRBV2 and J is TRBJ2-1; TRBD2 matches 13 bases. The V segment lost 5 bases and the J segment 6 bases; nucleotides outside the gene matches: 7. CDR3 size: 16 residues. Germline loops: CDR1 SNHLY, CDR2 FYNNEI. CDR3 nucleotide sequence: TGTGCCAGCAGTAAACAACTAGCGGGGGGGCTCAATGAGCAGTTCTTC. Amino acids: CASSKQLAGGLNEQFF.

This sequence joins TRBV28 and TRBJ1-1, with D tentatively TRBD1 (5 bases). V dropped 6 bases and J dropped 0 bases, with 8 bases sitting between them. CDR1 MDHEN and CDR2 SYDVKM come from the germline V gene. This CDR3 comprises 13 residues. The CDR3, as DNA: TGTGCCAGCAGCGACAGATTGAACACTGAAGCTTTCTTT. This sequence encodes CASSDRLNTEAFF.

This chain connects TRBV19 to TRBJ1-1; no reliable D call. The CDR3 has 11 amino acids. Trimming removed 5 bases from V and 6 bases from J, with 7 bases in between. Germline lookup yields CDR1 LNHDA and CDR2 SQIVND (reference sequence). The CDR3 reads CASSFGAEAFF. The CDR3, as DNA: TGTGCCAGTAGTTTCGGTGCTGAAGCTTTCTTT.

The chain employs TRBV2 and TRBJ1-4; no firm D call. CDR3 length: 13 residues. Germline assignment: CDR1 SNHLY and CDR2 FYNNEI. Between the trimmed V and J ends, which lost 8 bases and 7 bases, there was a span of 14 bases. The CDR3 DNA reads TGTGCCAGCGCGAGTCGGTGGGCTGAAAAACTGTTTTTT. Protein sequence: CASASRWAEKLFF.

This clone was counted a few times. The CDR3 DNA follows: TGTGCCAGCAGCTCCGAGCCCTACAATGAGCAGTTCTTC. Translation gives CASSSEPYNEQFF. The J gene is TRBJ2-1, the V gene TRBV7-2, with D unresolved. CDR1 and CDR2 from the germline V gene are SGHTA and FQGNSA. V dropped 4 bases and J dropped 2 bases, with 6 bases sitting between them. The CDR3 contains 13 residues.

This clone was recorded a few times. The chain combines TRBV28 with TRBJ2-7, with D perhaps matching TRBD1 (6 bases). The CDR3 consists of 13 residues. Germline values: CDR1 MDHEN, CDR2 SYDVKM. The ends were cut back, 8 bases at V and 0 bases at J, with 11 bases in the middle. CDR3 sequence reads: CASRDTSSYEQYF. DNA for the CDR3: TGTGCCAGCCGGGACACGAGCTCCTACGAGCAGTACTTC.

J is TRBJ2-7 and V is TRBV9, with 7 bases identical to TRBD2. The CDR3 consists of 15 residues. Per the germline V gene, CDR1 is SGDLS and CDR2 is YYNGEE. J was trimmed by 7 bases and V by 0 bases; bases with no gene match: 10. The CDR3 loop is CASSVAASGFGEQYF. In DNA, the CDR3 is TGTGCCAGCAGCGTAGCGGCTAGCGGTTTTGGGGAGCAGTACTTC.

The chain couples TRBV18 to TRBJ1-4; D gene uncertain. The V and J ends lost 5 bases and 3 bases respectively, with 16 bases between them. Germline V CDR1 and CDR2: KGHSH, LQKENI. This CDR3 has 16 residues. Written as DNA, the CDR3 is TGTGCCAGCTCAACCTACGAGGTTGCAGCTAATGAAAAACTGTTTTTT. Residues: CASSTYEVAANEKLFF.

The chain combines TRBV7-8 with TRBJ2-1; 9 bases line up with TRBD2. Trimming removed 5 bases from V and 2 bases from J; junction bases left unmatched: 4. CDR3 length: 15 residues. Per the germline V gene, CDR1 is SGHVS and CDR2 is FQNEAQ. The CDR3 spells CASSPGLAPYNEQFF. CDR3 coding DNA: TGTGCCAGCAGCCCGGGACTAGCTCCCTACAATGAGCAGTTCTTC.

In nucleotides, the CDR3 is TGTGCCAGCAGTGAACAACCAATGGCAGAGCAGTTCTTC. Translated, it gives CASSEQPMAEQFF. The V call is TRBV25-1, the J call TRBJ2-1; the D is unclear. CDR1 is MGHDK, CDR2 SYGVNS, per germline. Between the trimmed V and J ends, which lost 2 bases and 10 bases, there was a span of 12 bases. This CDR3 has 13 amino acids. Based on the CDR3 plus reference TRBV25-1 and TRBJ2-1, the full variable domain is EADIYQTPRYLVIGTGKKITLECSQTMGHDKMYWYQQDPGMELHLIHYSYGVNSTEKGDLSSESTVSRIRTEHFPLTLESARPSHTSQYLCASSEQPMAEQFFGPGTRLTVL.

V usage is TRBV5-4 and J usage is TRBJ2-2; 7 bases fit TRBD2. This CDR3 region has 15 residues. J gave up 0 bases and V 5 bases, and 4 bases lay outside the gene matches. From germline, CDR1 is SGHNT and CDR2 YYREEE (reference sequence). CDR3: CASREAGANTGELFF. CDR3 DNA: TGTGCCAGCAGGGAGGCGGGGGCGAACACCGGGGAGCTGTTTTTT. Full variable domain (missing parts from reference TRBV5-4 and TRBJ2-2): ETGVTQSPTHLIKTRGQQVTLRCSSQSGHNTVSWYQQALGQGPQFIFQYYREEENGRGNFPPRFSGLQFPNYSSELNVNALELDDSALYLCASREAGANTGELFFGEGSRLTVL.

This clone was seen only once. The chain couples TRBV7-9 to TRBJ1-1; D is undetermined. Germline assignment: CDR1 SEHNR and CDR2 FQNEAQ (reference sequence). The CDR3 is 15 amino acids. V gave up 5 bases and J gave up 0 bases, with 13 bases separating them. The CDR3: CASSPPVGMNTEAFF. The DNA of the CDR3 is TGTGCCAGCAGCCCCCCTGTCGGGATGAACACTGAAGCTTTCTTT.

CDR3 protein: CASSPSRDRVFYEQYF. In nucleotides, the CDR3 is TGTGCCAGCAGCCCGAGCCGGGACAGGGTATTCTACGAGCAGTACTTC. The V gene is TRBV7-2, the J gene TRBJ2-7, with 9 bases lining up with TRBD1. Germline-derived CDR1 and CDR2 are SGHTA and FQGNSA. This CDR3 spans 16 amino acids. The trim removed 5 bases at V and 3 bases at J, leaving 11 bases unmatched.

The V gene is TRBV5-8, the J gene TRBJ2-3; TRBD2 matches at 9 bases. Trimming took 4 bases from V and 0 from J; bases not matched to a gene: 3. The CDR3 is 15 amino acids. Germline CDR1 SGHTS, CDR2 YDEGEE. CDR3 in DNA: TGTGCCAGCAGCCATAGCGGGAGTAGCACAGATACGCAGTATTTT. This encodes CASSHSGSSTDTQYF. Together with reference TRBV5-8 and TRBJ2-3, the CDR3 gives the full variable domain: EAGVTQSPTHLIKTRGQQATLRCSPISGHTSVYWYQQALGLGLQFLLWYDEGEERNRGNFPPRFSGRQFPNYSSELNVNALELEDSALYLCASSHSGSSTDTQYFGPGTRLTVL.

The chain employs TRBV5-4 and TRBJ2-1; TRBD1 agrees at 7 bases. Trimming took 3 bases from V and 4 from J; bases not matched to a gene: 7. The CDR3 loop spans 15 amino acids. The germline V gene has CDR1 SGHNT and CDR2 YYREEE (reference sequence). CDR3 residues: CASSWDSGRYNEQFF. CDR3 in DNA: TGTGCCAGCAGCTGGGACAGCGGCAGATACAATGAGCAGTTCTTC.

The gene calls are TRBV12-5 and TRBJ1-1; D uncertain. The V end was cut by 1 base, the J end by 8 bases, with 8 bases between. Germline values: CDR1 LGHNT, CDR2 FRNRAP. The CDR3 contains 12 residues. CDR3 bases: TGTGCTAGTGGTTTGGGCACAAGAGAAGCTTTCTTT. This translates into CASGLGTREAFF.

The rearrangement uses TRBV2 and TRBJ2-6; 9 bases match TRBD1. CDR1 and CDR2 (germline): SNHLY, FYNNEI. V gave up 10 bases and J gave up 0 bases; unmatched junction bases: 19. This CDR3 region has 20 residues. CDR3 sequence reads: CATKRTKRDRAISGANVLTF. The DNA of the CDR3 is TGTGCCACCAAACGAACAAAAAGGGACAGGGCAATCTCTGGGGCCAACGTCCTGACTTTC.

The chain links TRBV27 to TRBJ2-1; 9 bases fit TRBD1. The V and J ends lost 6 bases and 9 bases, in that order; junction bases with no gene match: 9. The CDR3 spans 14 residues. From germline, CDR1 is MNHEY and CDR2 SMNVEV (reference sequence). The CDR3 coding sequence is TGTGCCAGCAGACGGGACAGGGCGGTTGGTGAGCAGTTCTTC. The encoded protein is CASRRDRAVGEQFF.

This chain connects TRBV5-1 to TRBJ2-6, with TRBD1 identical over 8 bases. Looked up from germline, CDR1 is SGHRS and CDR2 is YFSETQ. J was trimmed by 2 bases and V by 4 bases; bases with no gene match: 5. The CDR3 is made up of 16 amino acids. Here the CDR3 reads CASSPGQVTGANVLTF. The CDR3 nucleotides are TGCGCCAGCAGCCCGGGACAGGTTACTGGGGCCAACGTCCTGACTTTC.

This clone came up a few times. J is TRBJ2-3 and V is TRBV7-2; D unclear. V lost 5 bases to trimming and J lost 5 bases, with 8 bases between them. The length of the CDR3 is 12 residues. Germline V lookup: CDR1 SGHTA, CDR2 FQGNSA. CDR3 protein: CASSPPRDTQYF. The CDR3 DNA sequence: TGTGCCAGCAGCCCCCCTCGAGATACGCAGTATTTT.

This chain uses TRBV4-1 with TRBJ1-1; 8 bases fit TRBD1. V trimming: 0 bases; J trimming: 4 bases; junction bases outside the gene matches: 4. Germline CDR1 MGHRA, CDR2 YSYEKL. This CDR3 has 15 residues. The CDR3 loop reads CASSQDGRGLTEAFF. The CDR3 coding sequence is TGCGCCAGCAGCCAAGATGGCAGGGGGCTCACTGAAGCTTTCTTT.

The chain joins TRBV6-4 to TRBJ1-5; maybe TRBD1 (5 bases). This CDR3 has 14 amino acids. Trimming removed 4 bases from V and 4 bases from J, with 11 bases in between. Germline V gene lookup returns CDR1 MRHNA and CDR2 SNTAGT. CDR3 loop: CASSAGVGNQPQHF. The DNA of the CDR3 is TGTGCCAGCAGTGCGGGGGTTGGGAATCAGCCCCAGCATTTT.

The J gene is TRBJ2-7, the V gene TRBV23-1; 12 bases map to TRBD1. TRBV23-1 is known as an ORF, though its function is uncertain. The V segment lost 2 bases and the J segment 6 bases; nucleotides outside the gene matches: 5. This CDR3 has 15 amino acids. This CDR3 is CASSQPRDRGLEQYF. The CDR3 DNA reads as TGCGCCAGCAGTCAACCCCGGGACAGGGGGCTCGAGCAGTACTTC.

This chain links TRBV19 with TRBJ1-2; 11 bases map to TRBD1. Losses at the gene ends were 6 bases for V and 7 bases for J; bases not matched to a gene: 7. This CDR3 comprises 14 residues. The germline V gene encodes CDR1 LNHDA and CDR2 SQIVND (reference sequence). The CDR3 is CASRGTGGLVGYTF. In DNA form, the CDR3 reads TGTGCCAGTAGGGGGACAGGGGGTCTTGTTGGCTACACCTTC.

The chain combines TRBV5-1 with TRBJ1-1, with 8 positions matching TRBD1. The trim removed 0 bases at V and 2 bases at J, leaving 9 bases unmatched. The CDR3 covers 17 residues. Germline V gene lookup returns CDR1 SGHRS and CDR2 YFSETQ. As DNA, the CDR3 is TGCGCCAGCAGCTTGGGTAACCCTGGACAGGGAAACACTGAAGCTTTCTTT. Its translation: CASSLGNPGQGNTEAFF.

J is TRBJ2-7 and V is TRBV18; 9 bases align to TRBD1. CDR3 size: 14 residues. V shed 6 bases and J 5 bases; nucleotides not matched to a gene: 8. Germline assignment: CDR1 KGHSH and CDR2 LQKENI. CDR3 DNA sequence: TGTGCCAGCTCCAAGACAGGGGGTCCAGACGAGCAGTACTTC. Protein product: CASSKTGGPDEQYF.